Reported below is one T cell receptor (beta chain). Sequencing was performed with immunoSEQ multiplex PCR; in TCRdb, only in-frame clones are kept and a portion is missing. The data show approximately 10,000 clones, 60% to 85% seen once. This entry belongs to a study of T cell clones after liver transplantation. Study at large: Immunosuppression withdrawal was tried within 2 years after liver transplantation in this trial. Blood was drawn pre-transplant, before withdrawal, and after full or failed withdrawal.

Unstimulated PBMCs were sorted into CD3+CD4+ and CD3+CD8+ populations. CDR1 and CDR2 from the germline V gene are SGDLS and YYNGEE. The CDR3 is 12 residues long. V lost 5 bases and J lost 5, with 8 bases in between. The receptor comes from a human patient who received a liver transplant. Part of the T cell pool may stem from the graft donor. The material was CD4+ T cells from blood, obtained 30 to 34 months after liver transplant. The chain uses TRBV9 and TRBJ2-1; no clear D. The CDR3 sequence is CASRSGDNEQFF. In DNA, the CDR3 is TGTGCCAGCAGGAGTGGGGACAATGAGCAGTTCTTC. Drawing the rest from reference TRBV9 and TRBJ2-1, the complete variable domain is DSGVTQTPKHLITATGQRVTLRCSPRSGDLSVYWYQQSLDQGLQFLIQYYNGEERAKGNILERFSAQQFPDLHSELNLSSLELGDSALYFCASRSGDNEQFFGPGTRLTVL.